The source of this T cell receptor beta chain is a study of blood T cell repertoires in COVID-19. The overall study: From the United States, Italy and Spain came samples of acute and convalescent COVID-19. Sources were T cells, B-cell-depleted T cells, or PBMCs; the material itself was cDNA or gDNA.

The germline V gene encodes CDR1 SGDLS and CDR2 YYNGEE. The CDR3 totals 15 residues. Trimming at V came to 4 bases and at J to 3 bases, leaving 5 bases not matched to a gene. Participants, 18 to 89 years old, spanned some 23 US areas. As handled by the study authors: Researchers report that nucleated cell counts were estimated from reference gene primer amplification. Data came from immunoSEQ multiplex PCR; TCRdb stores just in-frame clones and leaves some out. V, J and clone size are taken as reported in that table, and D and trimming were inferred from the DNA itself. Of hundreds of thousands of clones in the sample, approximately 90% are singletons; the top ten hold around 6%. This clone was detected only a few times. This specimen includes other DNA sequences encoding the same CDR3.

The sample was PBMCs or T cells enriched from blood (not recorded which). This chain joins TRBV9 and TRBJ1-4; 8 bases are shared with TRBD1. The TCR sequence derives from a woman under 40 with acute COVID-19. As DNA, the CDR3 is TGTGCCAGCAGCCCTGGACAGGGATCTAATGAAAAACTGTTTTTT. This gives the protein CASSPGQGSNEKLFF.